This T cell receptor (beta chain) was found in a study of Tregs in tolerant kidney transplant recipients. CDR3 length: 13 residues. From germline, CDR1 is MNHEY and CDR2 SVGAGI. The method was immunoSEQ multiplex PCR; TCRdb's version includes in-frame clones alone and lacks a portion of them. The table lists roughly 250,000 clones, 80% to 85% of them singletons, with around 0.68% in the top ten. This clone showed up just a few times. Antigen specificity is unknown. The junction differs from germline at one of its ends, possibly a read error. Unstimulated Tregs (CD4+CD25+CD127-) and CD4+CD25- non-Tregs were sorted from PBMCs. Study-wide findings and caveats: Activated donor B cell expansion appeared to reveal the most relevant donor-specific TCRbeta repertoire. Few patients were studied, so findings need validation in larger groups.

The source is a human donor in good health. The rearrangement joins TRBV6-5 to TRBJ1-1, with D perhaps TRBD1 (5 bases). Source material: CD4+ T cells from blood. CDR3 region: CASSDSGRTEAFF. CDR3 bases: TGTGCCAGCAGTGACTCGGGGCGCACTGAAGCTTTCTTT.